The 20 T cell receptor beta chains listed next were all sequenced from one sample in a study of T cells in localized non-small cell lung cancer. The table came from immunoSEQ multiplex PCR; TCRdb's copy has only in-frame clones and leaves some out. The sample has about 92,000 clones, approximately 91% seen once. The source material was PBMCs, sampled before any cancer treatment. The receptors were sampled from a woman aged 40-69 years with stage II squamous cell lung carcinoma.

This rearrangement joins TRBV6-5 to TRBJ2-5, with 9 bases identical to TRBD2. Germline V gives CDR1 MNHEY, CDR2 SVGAGI. The CDR3 runs to 14 residues. V lost 5 bases and J lost 5; bases outside the gene matches: 6. CDR3 nucleotides: TGTGCCAGCAGTACAGGACTAGCGCGCGAGACCCAGTACTTC. Translation gives CASSTGLARETQYF.

The chain has TRBV7-8 and TRBJ1-1, with D unresolved. The germline V and J ends were trimmed by 2 bases and 5 bases, with 12 bases remaining between them. The germline V gene has CDR1 SGHVS and CDR2 FQNEAQ. The CDR3 is 14 residues long. The DNA of the CDR3 is TGTGCCAGCAGCTTAATGTCGGTTGCTACTGAAGCTTTCTTT. It yields the protein CASSLMSVATEAFF.

This sequence joins TRBV5-1 and TRBJ2-5; the match to TRBD2 covers 13 bases. V trimming: 0 bases; J trimming: 7 bases; junction bases outside the gene matches: 9. This CDR3 comprises 17 residues. Germline V gives CDR1 SGHRS, CDR2 YFSETQ. This chain's CDR3 is CASSLVTSGGPRGTQYF. Written as DNA, the CDR3 is TGCGCCAGCAGCTTGGTGACTAGCGGGGGGCCCCGGGGGACCCAGTACTTC.

This rearrangement joins TRBV30 to TRBJ1-4; D not certain. Trimming left V 0 bases short and J 5 bases short, with 7 bases between. The CDR3 is made up of 13 amino acids. Looked up from germline, CDR1 is GTSNPN and CDR2 is SVGIG (reference sequence). The CDR3 coding sequence is TGTGCCTGGAGTGTACGAGTCAATGAAAAACTGTTTTTT. Its translation is CAWSVRVNEKLFF.

The chain recombines TRBV14 with TRBJ2-7; D tentatively fits TRBD1 or TRBD2 (5 bases each). Germline CDR1 SGHDN, CDR2 FVKESK. The CDR3 spans 14 residues. Trimming left V 2 bases short and J 4 bases short, with 12 bases between. CDR3 nucleotides: TGTGCCAGCAGCCAACGGGGCAGTTTGTACGAGCAGTACTTC. This sequence encodes CASSQRGSLYEQYF.

The chain is built from TRBV4-2 and TRBJ1-5; D gene unclear. In germline, CDR1 is LGHNA, CDR2 YNFKEQ. V lost 4 bases and J lost 0, with 10 bases in between. The CDR3 has 15 residues. CDR3 nucleotide sequence: TGTGCCAGCAGCCCCGTTCGAGGTAGCAATCAGCCCCAGCATTTT. It encodes CASSPVRGSNQPQHF.

This clone was seen a handful of times. The chain recombines TRBV11-3 with TRBJ2-3; unclear D gene. Germline lookup yields CDR1 SGHNT and CDR2 YENEEA. The CDR3 spans 14 residues. The V and J ends lost 2 bases and 2 bases respectively, with 8 bases between them. The CDR3 region is CASSLSQYTDTQYF. CDR3 nucleotide sequence: TGTGCCAGCAGCTTAAGTCAATACACAGATACGCAGTATTTT. Based on the CDR3 plus reference TRBV11-3 and TRBJ2-3, the full variable domain is EAGVVQSPRYKIIEKKQPVAFWCNPISGHNTLYWYLQNLGQGPELLIRYENEEAVDDSQLPKDRFSAERLKGVDSTLKIQPAELGDSAVYLCASSLSQYTDTQYFGPGTRLTVL.

The CDR3, as DNA: TGTGCCCTCGCCCCATATGGCTACACCTTC. Translation gives CALAPYGYTF. The chain carries TRBV6-6 and TRBJ1-2; D remains unclear. CDR3 size: 10 residues. Trimming shortened V by 11 bases and J by 5 bases, and 9 bases separated the two germline ends. CDR1 and CDR2 (germline): MNHNY, SVGAGI (reference sequence).

The rearrangement joins TRBV30 to TRBJ1-1, with TRBD1 identical over 7 bases. Losses at the gene ends were 8 bases for V and 2 bases for J; bases not matched to a gene: 5. The CDR3 is 12 amino acids. CDR1 and CDR2 (germline): GTSNPN, SVGIG (reference sequence). As DNA, the CDR3 is TGTGCCCACCACAGGGGAAACACTGAAGCTTTCTTT. Its protein product is CAHHRGNTEAFF.

This rearrangement joins TRBV13 to TRBJ1-3, with D unclear. This CDR3 is built from 13 residues. V was shortened by 5 bases and J by 4 bases, with 9 bases between the two germline ends. From germline, CDR1 is PRHDT and CDR2 FYEKMQ (reference sequence). This CDR3 reads CASSAVGGNTIYF. Here the CDR3 DNA reads TGTGCCAGCAGCGCTGTAGGAGGAAACACCATATATTTT.

The rearrangement links TRBV5-1 to TRBJ1-2; D call uncertain. The CDR3 is 13 amino acids. V was cut by 0 bases and J by 2 bases, with 5 bases left in between. Germline V lookup: CDR1 SGHRS, CDR2 YFSETQ. CDR3 sequence: CASSLEGNYGYTF. DNA of the CDR3: TGCGCCAGCAGCTTGGAAGGAAACTATGGCTACACCTTC.

Only one count was recorded for this clone. The rearrangement links TRBV19 to TRBJ1-5; 8 positions match TRBD1. After removal of 3 bases from V and 4 bases from J, the junction contained 11 bases not matched to a gene. Per the germline V gene, CDR1 is LNHDA and CDR2 is SQIVND (reference sequence). The CDR3 consists of 17 residues. This chain's CDR3 is CASSMVFGQGQNQPQHF. CDR3 DNA: TGTGCCAGTAGTATGGTTTTTGGACAGGGACAAAATCAGCCCCAGCATTTT.

V and J are TRBV5-1 and TRBJ1-6; no firm D call. The CDR3 is 17 residues long. V gave up 4 bases and J gave up 0 bases, with 14 bases separating them. Germline V gene lookup returns CDR1 SGHRS and CDR2 YFSETQ. The CDR3 here is CASSLIPDGSYNSPLHF. The CDR3 nucleotides are TGCGCCAGCAGCCTAATACCCGATGGCTCCTATAATTCACCCCTCCACTTT.

This chain joins TRBV10-3 and TRBJ2-1, with TRBD2 matching over 12 bases. The germline V gene has CDR1 ENHRY and CDR2 SYGVKD. The CDR3 length is 16 residues. V trimming: 0 bases; J trimming: 6 bases; junction bases outside the gene matches: 3. In DNA form, the CDR3 reads TGTGCCATCAGTGAGTCTCTAGCGGGGGGGCGCAATGAGCAGTTCTTC. This encodes CAISESLAGGRNEQFF.

V gene TRBV11-2 combines with J gene TRBJ2-7; perhaps TRBD1 as D (6 bases). The germline V and J ends were trimmed by 0 bases and 4 bases, with 13 bases remaining between them. Germline V lookup: CDR1 SGHAT, CDR2 FQNNGV. The CDR3 has 15 residues. The CDR3 DNA follows: TGTGCCAGCAGCTTAGATCGCCACAGGGTATACGAGCAGTACTTC. This encodes CASSLDRHRVYEQYF.

The rearrangement links TRBV27 to TRBJ2-2; D uncertain. Per the germline V gene, CDR1 is MNHEY and CDR2 is SMNVEV (reference sequence). V dropped 6 bases and J dropped 6 bases, with 8 bases sitting between them. This CDR3 region has 12 residues. The CDR3 sequence: CASRRSPGELFF. The CDR3 bases are TGTGCCAGCAGACGGTCCCCCGGGGAGCTGTTTTTT.

This chain links TRBV10-1 with TRBJ2-1; 11 nucleotides agree with TRBD2. Germline assignment: CDR1 WNHNN and CDR2 SYGVQD (reference sequence). With V trimmed by 4 bases and J by 1 base, 6 bases remained unmatched. There are 17 residues in the CDR3. The CDR3 protein is CASSGGLAGGSYNEQFF. The CDR3, as DNA: TGCGCCAGCAGTGGGGGCCTAGCGGGAGGTTCCTACAATGAGCAGTTCTTC.

The DNA of the CDR3 is TGTGCCAGCAGTTTATACGGCGGTGAGCAGTTCTTC. Its translation: CASSLYGGEQFF. The chain employs TRBV27 and TRBJ2-1; D not certain. Per the germline V gene, CDR1 is MNHEY and CDR2 is SMNVEV (reference sequence). This CDR3 is built from 12 residues. The germline V and J ends were trimmed by 1 base and 9 bases, with 7 bases remaining between them.

The chain has TRBV15 and TRBJ1-2; D is ambiguous. The CDR3 runs to 14 residues. V was clipped by 1 base and J by 2 bases, with 8 bases between them. Per the germline V gene, CDR1 is LNHNV and CDR2 is YYDKDF (reference sequence). CDR3 protein: CATSRGGQNYGYTF. In DNA form, the CDR3 reads TGTGCCACCAGCAGAGGAGGGCAGAACTATGGCTACACCTTC.

This clone showed up just once. The rearrangement joins TRBV9 to TRBJ1-1; possibly TRBD1 for D (6 bases). With 0 bases removed from V and 1 base from J, the gap between germline ends came to 13 bases. The CDR3 is made up of 16 amino acids. Per the germline V gene, CDR1 is SGDLS and CDR2 is YYNGEE. In nucleotides, the CDR3 is TGTGCCAGCAGCGTAGCTCCGGGGGGCGGGAACACTGAAGCTTTCTTT. Its protein product is CASSVAPGGGNTEAFF.